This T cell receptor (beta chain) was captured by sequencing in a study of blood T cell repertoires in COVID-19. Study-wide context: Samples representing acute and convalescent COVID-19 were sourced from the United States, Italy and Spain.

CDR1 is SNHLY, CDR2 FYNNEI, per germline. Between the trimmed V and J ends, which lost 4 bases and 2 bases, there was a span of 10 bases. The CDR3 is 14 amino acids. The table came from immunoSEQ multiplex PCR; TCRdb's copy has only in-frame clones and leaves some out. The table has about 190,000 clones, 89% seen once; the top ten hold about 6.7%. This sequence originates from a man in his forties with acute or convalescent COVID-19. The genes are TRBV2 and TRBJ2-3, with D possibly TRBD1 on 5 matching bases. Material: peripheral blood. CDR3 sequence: CASSVGADTDTQYF. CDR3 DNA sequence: TGTGCCAGCAGTGTTGGGGCGGACACAGATACGCAGTATTTT. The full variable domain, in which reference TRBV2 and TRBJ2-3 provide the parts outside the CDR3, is EPEVTQTPSHQVTQMGQEVILRCVPISNHLYFYWYRQILGQKVEFLVSFYNNEISEKSEIFDDQFSVERPDGSNFTLKIRSTKLEDSAMYFCASSVGADTDTQYFGPGTRLTVL.